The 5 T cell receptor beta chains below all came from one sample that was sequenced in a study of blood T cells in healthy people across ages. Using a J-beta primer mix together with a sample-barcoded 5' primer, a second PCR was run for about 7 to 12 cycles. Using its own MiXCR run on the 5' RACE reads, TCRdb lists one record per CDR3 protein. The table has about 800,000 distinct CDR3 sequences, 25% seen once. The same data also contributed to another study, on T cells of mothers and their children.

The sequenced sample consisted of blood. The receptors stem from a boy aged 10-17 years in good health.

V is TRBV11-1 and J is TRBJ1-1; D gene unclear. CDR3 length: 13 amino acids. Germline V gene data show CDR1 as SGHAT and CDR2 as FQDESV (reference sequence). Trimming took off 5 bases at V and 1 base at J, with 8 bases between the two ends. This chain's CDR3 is CASSRSPNTEAFF. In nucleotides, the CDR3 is TGTGCCAGCAGCCGGTCCCCGAACACTGAAGCTTTCTTT.

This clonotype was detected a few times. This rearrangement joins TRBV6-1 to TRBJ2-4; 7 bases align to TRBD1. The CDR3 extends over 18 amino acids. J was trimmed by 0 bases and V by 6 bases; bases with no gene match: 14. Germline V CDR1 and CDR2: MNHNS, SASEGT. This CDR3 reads CASSVGQASSQAKNIQYF. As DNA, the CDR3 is TGTGCCAGCAGCGTTGGACAGGCTTCTAGTCAAGCCAAAAACATTCAGTACTTC.

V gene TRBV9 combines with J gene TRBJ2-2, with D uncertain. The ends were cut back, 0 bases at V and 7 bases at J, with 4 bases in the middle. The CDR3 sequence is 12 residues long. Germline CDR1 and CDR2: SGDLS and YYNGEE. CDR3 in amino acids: CASSVEGGELFF. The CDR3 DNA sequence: TGTGCCAGCAGCGTAGAGGGCGGGGAGCTGTTTTTT. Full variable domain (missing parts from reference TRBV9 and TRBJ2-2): DSGVTQTPKHLITATGQRVTLRCSPRSGDLSVYWYQQSLDQGLQFLIQYYNGEERAKGNILERFSAQQFPDLHSELNLSSLELGDSALYFCASSVEGGELFFGEGSRLTVL.

CDR3 residues: CSATAGNGLDEQYF. The CDR3 nucleotides read TGCAGCGCCACGGCCGGCAATGGTCTTGACGAGCAGTACTTC. The V and J genes are TRBV29-1 and TRBJ2-5; unclear D gene. The J call is doubtful: the DNA matches TRBJ2-7 better. Germline CDR1 SQVTM, CDR2 ANQGSEA. The CDR3 is made up of 14 amino acids.

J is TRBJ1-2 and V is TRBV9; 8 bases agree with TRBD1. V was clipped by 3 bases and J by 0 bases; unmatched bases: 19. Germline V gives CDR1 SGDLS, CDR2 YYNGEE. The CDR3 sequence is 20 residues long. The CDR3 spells CASSDPGEPFRGPANYGYTF. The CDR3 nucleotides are TGTGCCAGCAGCGACCCCGGAGAGCCCTTCAGGGGGCCAGCTAACTATGGCTACACCTTC.